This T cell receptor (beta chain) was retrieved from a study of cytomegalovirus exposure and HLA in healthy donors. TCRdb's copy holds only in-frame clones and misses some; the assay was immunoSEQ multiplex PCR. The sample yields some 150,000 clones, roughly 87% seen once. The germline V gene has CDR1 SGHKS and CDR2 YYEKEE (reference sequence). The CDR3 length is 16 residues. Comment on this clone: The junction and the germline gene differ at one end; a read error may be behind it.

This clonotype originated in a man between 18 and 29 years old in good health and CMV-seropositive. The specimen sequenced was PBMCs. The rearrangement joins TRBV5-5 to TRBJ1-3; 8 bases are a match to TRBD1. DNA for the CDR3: TGTGCCAGCAGTTTGGCCGGGACAGGTTCCGGAAACACCATATATTTT. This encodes CASSLAGTGSGNTIYF.